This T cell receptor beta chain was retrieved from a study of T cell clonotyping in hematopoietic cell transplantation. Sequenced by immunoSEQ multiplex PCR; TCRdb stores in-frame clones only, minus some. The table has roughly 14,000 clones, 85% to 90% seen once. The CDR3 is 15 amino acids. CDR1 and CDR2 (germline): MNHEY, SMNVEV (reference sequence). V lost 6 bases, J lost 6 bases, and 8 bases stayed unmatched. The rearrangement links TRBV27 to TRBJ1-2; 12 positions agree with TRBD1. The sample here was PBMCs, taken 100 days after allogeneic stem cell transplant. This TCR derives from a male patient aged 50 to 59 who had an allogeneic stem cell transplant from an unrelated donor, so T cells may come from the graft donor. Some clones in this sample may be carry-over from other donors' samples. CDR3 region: CASSLRGQGAHGYTF. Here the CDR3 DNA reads TGTGCCAGCAGCCTAAGGGGACAGGGGGCTCATGGCTACACCTTC.